This TCR beta chain was sequenced for a study of T-cell memory formation after mild COVID-19. Whole-study results and caveats: Nothing confirmed that second-wave clones peaking on day 37 were specific for SARS-CoV-2. A second wave expanding day 15 to 37 was CD4+-biased; contracting clones were balanced.

This clonotype came up a few times. Its antigen is currently unknown. TCRalpha and TCRbeta libraries used 5'RACE with constant-segment primers and UMIs. TCRdb reprocessed the 5' RACE reads with MiXCR, giving one entry per CDR3 protein. The sample has approximately 490,000 distinct CDR3 sequences, just over 20% seen once. Sequencing was performed on PBMCs or a T cell subset sorted from them (not recorded which). This TCR was sampled from an adult woman who had mild COVID-19 (a few samples of this study predate the infection). Cell type and time point are not known.

CDR3 DNA sequence: TGTGCCAGCTCTCGAGGGGGGTATGGGGCCAACGTCCTGACTTTC. Translated, it gives CASSRGGYGANVLTF. The gene calls are TRBV6-5 and TRBJ2-6; the D gene could be TRBD1 or TRBD2 (6 bases each). V lost 8 bases, J lost 3 bases, and 14 bases lay in between. Germline V gene sequence: CDR1 MNHEY, CDR2 SVGAGI. The CDR3 length is 15 residues.